The 13 T cell receptor beta chains given below trace back to one sample, sequenced in a study of T cell responses to AZD1222 COVID-19 vaccine. The protocol was immunoSEQ multiplex PCR, while the TCRdb copy is restricted to in-frame clones and leaves out a portion. The sample consists of about 130,000 clones, about nine tenths of them appearing once. The input for sequencing was peripheral blood, taken on day 0 of AZD1222 vaccination. The receptors derive from an adult in good health.

This sequence joins TRBV2 and TRBJ2-2; D call uncertain. CDR3 length equals 11 residues. Germline V lookup: CDR1 SNHLY, CDR2 FYNNEI. The V end lost 6 bases, the J end lost 5 bases, and 4 bases lay between the germline ends. DNA for the CDR3: TGTGCCAGCAGGGGAACCGGGGAGCTGTTTTTT. Amino acids: CASRGTGELFF.

The gene calls are TRBV5-1 and TRBJ2-7, with D unresolved. The germline V gene encodes CDR1 SGHRS and CDR2 YFSETQ. CDR3 size: 14 residues. Trimming pared 0 bases from V and 2 bases from J, leaving 9 bases between. CDR3 nucleotides: TGCGCCAGCAGCTTGGGGTCCCCGACCTACGAGCAGTACTTC. This gives the protein CASSLGSPTYEQYF.

This clone was counted a single time. This chain connects TRBV2 to TRBJ2-7; a weak D match, TRBD2 (5 bases). The CDR3 runs 15 residues. The germline gives CDR1 SNHLY, CDR2 FYNNEI. Trimming took off 0 bases at V and 0 bases at J, with 9 bases between the two ends. For the CDR3, the DNA is TGTGCCAGCAGTGAAGCATTTGGAGGCTCCTACGAGCAGTACTTC. Its protein is CASSEAFGGSYEQYF.

The V and J genes are TRBV6-4 and TRBJ2-4; 8 bases map to TRBD1. CDR1 and CDR2 from the germline V gene are MRHNA and SNTAGT. The CDR3 has 20 residues. After removal of 7 bases from V and 0 bases from J, the junction contained 20 bases not matched to a gene. The CDR3 DNA is TGTGCCAGCAACCACCCGGACAGGGATTATTTACCGTTAGCCAAAAACATTCAGTACTTC. It specifies CASNHPDRDYLPLAKNIQYF.

As to this clone: Mismatch with germline at one junction end may stem from a read error. The gene calls are TRBV10-3 and TRBJ1-2; D is unclear. The CDR3 extends over 13 amino acids. Germline V gene sequence: CDR1 ENHRY, CDR2 SYGVKD. CDR3 nucleotides: TGTGCCATCAATGAGGGAGATAACTATGGCTACACCTTC. Translated: CAINEGDNYGYTF.

V usage is TRBV7-2 and J usage is TRBJ1-3, with TRBD1 matching 10 bases. Losses at the gene ends were 4 bases for V and 7 bases for J; bases not matched to a gene: 1. Germline-derived CDR1 and CDR2 are SGHTA and FQGNSA. CDR3 length equals 13 residues. The CDR3 is CASSSDRGNTIYF. The CDR3 region has the DNA TGTGCCAGCAGCTCGGACAGGGGGAACACCATATATTTT.

This clone was seen only once. The rearrangement joins TRBV5-8 to TRBJ2-5; 7 nucleotides align to TRBD1. CDR1 is SGHTS, CDR2 YDEGEE, per germline. The V segment lost 5 bases and the J segment 1 base; nucleotides outside the gene matches: 11. The CDR3 runs to 16 residues. CDR3 protein: CASRRTGPYPQETQYF. The CDR3 region has the DNA TGTGCCAGCAGACGGACAGGACCTTACCCCCAAGAGACCCAGTACTTC.

The chain is built from TRBV21-1 and TRBJ2-5; TRBD2 is the table's D call, not checked against the DNA. TRBV21-1 constitutes a pseudogene. The CDR3 length is 23 residues. This CDR3 reads CASSKERPPSAGGHAFPPETQYF. CDR3 DNA sequence: TGTGCCAGCAGCAAAGAACGCCCACCGTCAGCGGGGGGTCACGCCTTCCCCCCAGAGACCCAGTACTTC.

The chain recombines TRBV29-1 with TRBJ2-3; D remains ambiguous. There are 16 residues in the CDR3. Germline CDR1 and CDR2: SQVTM and ANQGSEA. The ends were cut back, 0 bases at V and 2 bases at J, with 15 bases in the middle. The CDR3 sequence is CSVEDQSAKITDTQYF. The CDR3 coding sequence is TGCAGCGTTGAAGATCAGTCCGCTAAGATCACAGATACGCAGTATTTT.

The chain uses TRBV29-1 and TRBJ2-5; unclear D gene. Germline-derived CDR1 and CDR2 are SQVTM and ANQGSEA. The ends were cut back, 1 base at V and 2 bases at J, with 14 bases in the middle. The CDR3 is 15 amino acids. This CDR3 reads CSVEGAFLRQETQYF. The CDR3 region has the DNA TGCAGCGTTGAAGGGGCCTTTTTAAGGCAAGAGACCCAGTACTTC.

The chain recombines TRBV6-4 with TRBJ2-5, with TRBD1 matching over 7 bases. Germline values: CDR1 MRHNA, CDR2 SNTAGT. The CDR3 covers 16 residues. V trimming: 5 bases; J trimming: 3 bases; junction bases outside the gene matches: 12. CDR3 residues: CASSYLMGQREETQYF. The DNA for the CDR3 is TGTGCCAGCAGTTACCTTATGGGACAGCGCGAAGAGACCCAGTACTTC.

This rearrangement joins TRBV14 to TRBJ2-3; no definite D call. The V end was cut by 0 bases, the J end by 2 bases, with 18 bases between. The CDR3 length is 18 residues. Germline-derived CDR1 and CDR2 are SGHDN and FVKESK. The CDR3 here is CASSQERPGFSITDTQYF. In DNA form, the CDR3 reads TGTGCCAGCAGCCAAGAGAGACCCGGGTTCTCAATCACAGATACGCAGTATTTT.

V and J are TRBV7-2 and TRBJ2-7; 10 bases are a match to TRBD2. The CDR3 spans 15 residues. Germline trimming cut 5 bases from V and 4 bases from J; bases unmatched to any gene: 8. CDR1 is SGHTA, CDR2 FQGNSA, per germline. The CDR3, as DNA: TGTGCCAGCAGCGAAGCGGGGGGGCCGGGTTACGAGCAGTACTTC. Its protein product is CASSEAGGPGYEQYF.